Given below is one T cell receptor beta chain in context. These data come from a study of cytomegalovirus exposure and HLA in healthy donors. Primers: 60 Vbeta forward and 13 Jbeta reverse. Here immunoSEQ multiplex PCR was the method, and the copy in TCRdb shows in-frame clones only, minus some. This table holds 130,000 or so clones. This CDR3 has 13 amino acids. The germline V gene encodes CDR1 SGHAT and CDR2 FQNNGV. This sequence joins TRBV11-2 and TRBJ2-5, with D unresolved. TRBJ2-7 explains the end of the DNA better; the J call may be wrong. This TCR derives from a woman aged 40 to 50 in good health and CMV-seropositive. Sequencing input: PBMCs. This CDR3 is CASSLPSSYEQYF. The CDR3 DNA is TGTGCCAGCAGCTTACCCTCTAGTTACGAGCAGTACTTC.